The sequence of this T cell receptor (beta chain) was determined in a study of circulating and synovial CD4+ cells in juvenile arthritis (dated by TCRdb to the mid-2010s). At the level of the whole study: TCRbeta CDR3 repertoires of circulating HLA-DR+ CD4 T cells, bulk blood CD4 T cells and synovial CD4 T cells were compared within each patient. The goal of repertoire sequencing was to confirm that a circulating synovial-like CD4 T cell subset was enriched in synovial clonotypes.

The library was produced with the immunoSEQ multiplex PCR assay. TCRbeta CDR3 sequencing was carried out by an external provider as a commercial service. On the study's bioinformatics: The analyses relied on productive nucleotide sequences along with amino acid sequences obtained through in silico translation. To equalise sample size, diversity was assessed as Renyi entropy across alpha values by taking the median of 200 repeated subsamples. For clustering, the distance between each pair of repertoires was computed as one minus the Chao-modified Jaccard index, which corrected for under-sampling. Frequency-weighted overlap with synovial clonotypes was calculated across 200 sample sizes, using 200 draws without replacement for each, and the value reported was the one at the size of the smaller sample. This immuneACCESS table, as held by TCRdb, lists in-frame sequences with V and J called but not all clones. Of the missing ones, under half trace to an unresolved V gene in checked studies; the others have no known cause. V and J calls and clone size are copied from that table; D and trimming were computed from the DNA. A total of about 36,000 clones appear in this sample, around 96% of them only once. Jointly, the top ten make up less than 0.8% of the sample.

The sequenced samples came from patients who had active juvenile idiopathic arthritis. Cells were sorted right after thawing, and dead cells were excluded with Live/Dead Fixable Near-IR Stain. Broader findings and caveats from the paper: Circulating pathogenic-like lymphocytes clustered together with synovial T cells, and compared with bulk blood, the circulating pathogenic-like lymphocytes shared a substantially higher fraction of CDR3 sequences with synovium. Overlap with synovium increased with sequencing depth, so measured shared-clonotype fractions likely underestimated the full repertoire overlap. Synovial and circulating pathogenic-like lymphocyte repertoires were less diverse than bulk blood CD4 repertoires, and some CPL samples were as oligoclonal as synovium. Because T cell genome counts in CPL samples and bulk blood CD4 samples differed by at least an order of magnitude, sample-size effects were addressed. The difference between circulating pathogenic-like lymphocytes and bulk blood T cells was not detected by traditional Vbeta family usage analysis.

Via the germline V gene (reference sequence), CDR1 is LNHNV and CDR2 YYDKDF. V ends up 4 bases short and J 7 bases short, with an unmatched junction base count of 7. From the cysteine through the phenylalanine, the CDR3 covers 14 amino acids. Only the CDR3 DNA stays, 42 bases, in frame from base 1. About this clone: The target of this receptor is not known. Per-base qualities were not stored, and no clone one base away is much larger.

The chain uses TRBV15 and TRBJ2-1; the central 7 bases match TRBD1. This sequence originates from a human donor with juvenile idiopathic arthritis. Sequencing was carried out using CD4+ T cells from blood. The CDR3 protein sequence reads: CATSTGQVVNEQFF. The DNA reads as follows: TGTGCCACCAGCACAGGACAGGTAGTGAATGAGCAGTTCTTC.